This T cell receptor beta chain was captured in a study of T cells in Graves' hyperthyroidism and ophthalmopathy. With respect to this clonotype: Its antigen is undetermined.

It was RNA transcripts that yielded the amplified TCR beta CDR3 regions. With the HTBI primer set, the TCR CDR3 went through a first round of RT-PCR. Using its own MiXCR run on the multiplex PCR reads, TCRdb lists one record per CDR3 protein. The sample has 480,000 or so distinct CDR3 sequences, approximately 14% seen once. Hyperthyroidism was newly diagnosed in patients aged 18 to 65 (duration under 2 months). Study results and limitations: The model anticipated ophthalmopathy a median approximately 6.5 months pre-onset. A model of 13 V-J features distinguished ophthalmopathy from stable hyperthyroidism.

CDR3 length equals 15 residues. Germline loops: CDR1 SGHRS, CDR2 YFSETQ. V lost 0 bases and J lost 7; bases outside the gene matches: 5. The sequenced sample consisted of blood. The V call is TRBV5-1, the J call TRBJ2-1; 9 positions match TRBD1. The source of this sequence is a woman between 18 and 29 years old with Graves' hyperthyroidism. The CDR3 is CASSLVGQGRNEQFF. The DNA for the CDR3 is TGCGCCAGCAGCTTGGTGGGACAGGGAAGAAATGAGCAGTTCTTC. Full variable domain (rest looked up from reference TRBV5-1 and TRBJ2-1): KAGVTQTPRYLIKTRGQQVTLSCSPISGHRSVSWYQQTPGQGLQFLFEYFSETQRNKGNFPGRFSGRQFSNSRSEMNVSTLELGDSALYLCASSLVGQGRNEQFFGPGTRLTVL.